This T cell receptor beta chain was profiled in a study of blood T cell repertoires in COVID-19. Germline lookup yields CDR1 SGHDT and CDR2 YYEEEE. The ends lost 0 bases at V and 7 bases at J; junction bases unmatched: 11. The CDR3 spans 16 residues. Clones were read by immunoSEQ multiplex PCR, and TCRdb kept only the in-frame ones, dropping some. The sample has about 42,000 clones, about 88% seen once; the top ten hold more than 5%. This chain joins TRBV5-6 and TRBJ1-2; 8 positions agree with TRBD1. The source is a human donor in a cohort sampled during active COVID-19. The sample taken for sequencing was peripheral blood. The CDR3 sequence is CASSLAAGRGLGGYTF. CDR3 bases: TGTGCCAGCAGCTTGGCCGCCGGCAGGGGGCTTGGTGGCTACACCTTC.